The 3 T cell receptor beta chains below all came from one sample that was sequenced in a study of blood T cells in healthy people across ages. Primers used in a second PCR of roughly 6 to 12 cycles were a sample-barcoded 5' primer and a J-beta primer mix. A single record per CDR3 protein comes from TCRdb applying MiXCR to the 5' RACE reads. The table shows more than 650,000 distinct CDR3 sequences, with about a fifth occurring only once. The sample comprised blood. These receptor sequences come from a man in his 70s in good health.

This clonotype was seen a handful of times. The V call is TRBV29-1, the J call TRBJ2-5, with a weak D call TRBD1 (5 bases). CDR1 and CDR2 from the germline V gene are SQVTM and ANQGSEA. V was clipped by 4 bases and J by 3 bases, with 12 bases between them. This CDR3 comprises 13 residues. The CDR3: CSVAQGAKETQYF. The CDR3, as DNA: TGCAGCGTTGCCCAGGGTGCGAAAGAGACCCAGTACTTC. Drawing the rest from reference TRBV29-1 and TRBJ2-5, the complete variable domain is SAVISQKPSRDICQRGTSLTIQCQVDSQVTMMFWYRQQPGQSLTLIATANQGSEATYESGFVIDKFPISRPNLTFSTLTVSNMSPEDSSIYLCSVAQGAKETQYFGPGTRLLVL.

The CDR3 DNA reads TGTGCCACCAGTGAGGGGGACTATGGCTACACCTTC. This sequence encodes CATSEGDYGYTF. The genes are TRBV24-1 and TRBJ1-2; perhaps TRBD1 as D (5 bases). V was pared by 4 bases and J by 3 bases, with 5 bases between. CDR1 is KGHDR, CDR2 SFDVKD, per germline. This CDR3 comprises 12 residues.

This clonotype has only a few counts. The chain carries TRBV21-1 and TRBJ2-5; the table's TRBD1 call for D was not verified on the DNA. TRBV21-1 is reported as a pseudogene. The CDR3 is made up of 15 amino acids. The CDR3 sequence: CARHFPIQGMETQYF. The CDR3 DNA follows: TGTGCCAGACATTTCCCAATTCAGGGGATGGAGACCCAGTACTTC.